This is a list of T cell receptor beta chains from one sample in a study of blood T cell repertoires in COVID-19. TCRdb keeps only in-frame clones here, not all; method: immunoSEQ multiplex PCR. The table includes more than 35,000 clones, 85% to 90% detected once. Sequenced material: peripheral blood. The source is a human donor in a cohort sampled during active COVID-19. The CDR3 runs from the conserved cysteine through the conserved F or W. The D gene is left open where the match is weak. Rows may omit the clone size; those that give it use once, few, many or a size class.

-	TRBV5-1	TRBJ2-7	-	TGCGCCAGCAGCTTGGCCCCTATTAACGAGCAGTACTTC	CASSLAPINEQYF
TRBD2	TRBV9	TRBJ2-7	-	TGTGCCAGCAGCGCGGGTACCGGGACTAGAGCCTACGAGCAGTACTTC	CASSAGTGTRAYEQYF
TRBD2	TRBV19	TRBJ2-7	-	TGTGCCACTGGGGGACTAGCGGGAGACTACGAGCAGTACTTC	CATGGLAGDYEQYF
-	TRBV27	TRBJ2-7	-	TGTGCCAGCAGTCCCCAGGGGTACGAGCAGTACTTC	CASSPQGYEQYF
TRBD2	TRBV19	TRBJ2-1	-	TGTGCCAGTAGTACAGCGGGAGGCTCCTACAATGAGCAGTTCTTC	CASSTAGGSYNEQFF
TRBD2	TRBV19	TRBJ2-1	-	TGTGCCAGTAGTCCCAAGGGCGGGAGGGCTGTCAATGAGCAGTTCTTC	CASSPKGGRAVNEQFF
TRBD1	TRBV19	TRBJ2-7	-	TGTGCCAGTAGTGTCGGACAGGGAAATTACTACGAGCAGTACTTC	CASSVGQGNYYEQYF
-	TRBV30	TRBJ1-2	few	TGTGCCTGGAGCCTCGACAATGGCTATGGCTACACCTTC	CAWSLDNGYGYTF
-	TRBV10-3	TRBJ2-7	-	TGTGCCATCAGTGAGTCGACTATAGAGTACTTC	CAISESTIEYF
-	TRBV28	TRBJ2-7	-	TGTGCCAGCAATCCGGGACTGGCCACCTACGAGCAGTACTTC	CASNPGLATYEQYF
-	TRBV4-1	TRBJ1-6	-	TGCGCCAGCAGCCAGGAGGGGTTTTCCTATAATTCACCCCTCCACTTT	CASSQEGFSYNSPLHF
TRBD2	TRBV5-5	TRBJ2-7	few	TGTGCCAGCAGCAAAGGGGATCTAGCGGGAGCGCAGTACTTC	CASSKGDLAGAQYF
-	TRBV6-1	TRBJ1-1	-	TGTGCCAGCAGTGAATCAGCGAGGTGGGTGAACACTGAAGCTTTCTTT	CASSESARWVNTEAFF
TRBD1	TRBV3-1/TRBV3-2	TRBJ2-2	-	TGTGCCAGCAGCCAAGAGGACAGGGTTTCCGGGGAGCTGTTTTTT	CASSQEDRVSGELFF
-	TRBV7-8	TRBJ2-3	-	TGTGCCAGTGGCATGGTCCTCTCTAGCACAGATACGCAGTATTTT	CASGMVLSSTDTQYF
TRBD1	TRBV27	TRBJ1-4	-	TGTGCCAGCACCCCGGGGCCAGGGGGAAAACTGTTTTTT	CASTPGPGGKLFF
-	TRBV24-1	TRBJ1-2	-	TGTGCCACCAGTGATTATTCAGGGGATGGCTACACCTTC	CATSDYSGDGYTF